The source of this TCR beta chain is a study of CD4 T cells in relation to SARS-CoV-2 and coronaviruses. Trimming removed 4 bases at V and 1 base at J, with 7 bases between. The CDR3 covers 13 residues. CDR1 KGHSH and CDR2 LQKENI come from the germline V gene. Unexposed donor CD4+ T cells date from about 2011-2018, before the COVID-19 pandemic. After about 11 days of culture, CD4+ T cells were isolated. TCRdb keeps only in-frame clones here, not all; method: immunoSEQ multiplex PCR. The profile shows approximately 20,000 clones, around 77% of them singletons. Concerning this clone itself: Its matching antigen is unknown.

Study-wide results and caveats: In around three fifths of donors, memory CD4+ clonotypes crossrecognized SARS-CoV-2 and at least one common cold coronavirus spike.

This sequence joins TRBV18 and TRBJ1-1, with a weak D call TRBD1 (5 bases). Sequenced input: CD4+ T cells from PBMCs, cultured in vitro. The clonotype originates from a human donor in good health. The CDR3 nucleotides read TGTGCCAGCTCACAGGGGTCGAACACTGAAGCTTTCTTT. It translates to CASSQGSNTEAFF.